This is a list of T cell receptor beta chains from one sample in a study of post-analysis software for immune sequencing data. Using its own MiXCR run on the PCR reads, TCRdb lists one record per CDR3 protein. The table has approximately 630,000 distinct CDR3 sequences, approximately 60% seen once; the top ten hold about 11%. Sequences were obtained from blood. These receptors were taken from a girl aged 2 to 9 with multiple sclerosis. Both conserved end residues are part of each CDR3. The D gene is left open where the match is weak. Clone size, where shown, is once, few, many, or a class for clones that have expanded.

clone_size j_call d_call v_call cdr3_length cdr3_aa cdr3_nt
- TRBJ1-2 - TRBV11-2 12 CASSSGGDGYTF TGTGCCAGCAGCTCGGGCGGGGATGGCTACACCTTC
- TRBJ1-2 - TRBV5-1 14 CASSLALGSSGYTF TGCGCCAGCAGCTTGGCCCTAGGGTCCTCTGGCTACACCTTC
- TRBJ2-7 TRBD2 TRBV2 18 CASDTSGSFPFTGYEQYF TGTGCCAGCGATACTAGCGGGAGCTTCCCATTTACGGGTTACGAGCAGTACTTC
- TRBJ2-1 - TRBV7-9 15 CASSSVESSYNEQFF TGTGCCAGCAGCTCTGTTGAGAGCTCCTACAATGAGCAGTTCTTC
- TRBJ2-4 TRBD2 TRBV5-1 16 CASSSSGGPGRNIQYF TGCGCCAGCAGCTCCAGCGGGGGCCCCGGGCGGAACATTCAGTACTTC
once TRBJ1-1 - TRBV6-5 13 CASTGAGGTEAFF TGTGCCAGCACCGGCGCGGGGGGAACTGAAGCTTTCTTT
many TRBJ2-1 - TRBV7-9 14 CASSPPYGDSEQFF TGTGCCAGCAGCCCCCCGTACGGCGATTCTGAGCAGTTCTTC
- TRBJ2-3 - TRBV10-3 13 CAISEGGTDTQYF TGTGCCATCAGTGAGGGGGGCACAGATACGCAGTATTTT
few TRBJ2-3 - TRBV5-1 16 CASRTQPRGGTDTQYF TGCGCCAGCAGAACGCAACCGCGAGGGGGCACAGATACGCAGTATTTT
- TRBJ2-3 TRBD2 TRBV27 19 CASSTLGLAGGPGSDTQYF TGTGCCAGCAGTACCTTAGGACTAGCGGGAGGGCCTGGGTCGGATACGCAGTATTTT
- TRBJ2-7 - TRBV7-2 14 CASSPYRDVYEQYF TGTGCCAGCAGCCCCTACCGGGATGTCTACGAGCAGTACTTC
- TRBJ2-4 TRBD1 TRBV5-5 13 CASSARDRNIQYF TGTGCCAGCAGCGCCCGGGACAGAAACATTCAGTACTTC
- TRBJ2-5 TRBD1 TRBV29-1 13 CRLTEGARNEQYF TGCAGGTTGACCGAGGGGGCCCGCAATGAGCAGTACTTC
- TRBJ2-1 - TRBV12-3/TRBV12-4 15 CANSKLQGNYNEQFF TGTGCCAACAGTAAATTGCAGGGAAATTACAATGAGCAGTTCTTC
- TRBJ2-7 - TRBV20-1 13 CSAGSGESYEQYF TGCAGTGCTGGTTCGGGCGAGTCCTACGAGCAGTACTTC
- TRBJ2-1 TRBD2 TRBV20-1 13 CSASGAGVNEQFF TGCAGTGCTAGCGGAGCGGGGGTCAATGAGCAGTTCTTC
- TRBJ2-1 - TRBV6-2/TRBV6-3 15 CASSYSRETYNEQFF TGTGCCAGCAGTTACTCGAGGGAGACCTACAATGAGCAGTTCTTC
- TRBJ2-5 TRBD2 TRBV7-9 15 CASSFGLALEETQYF TGTGCCAGCAGCTTCGGACTAGCCCTGGAAGAGACCCAGTACTTC
- TRBJ1-1 - TRBV19 15 CACSTLTVMNTEAFF TGTGCCTGTAGTACCCTGACAGTTATGAACACTGAAGCTTTCTTT
once TRBJ1-4 - TRBV29-1 13 CSVVGGGAEKLFF TGCAGCGTTGTGGGTGGGGGCGCGGAAAAACTGTTTTTT
few TRBJ2-1 TRBD2 TRBV9 16 CASTARAGGTHNEQFF TGTGCCAGCACAGCTCGAGCGGGAGGGACCCACAATGAGCAGTTCTTC
- TRBJ1-2 TRBD1 TRBV20-1 14 CSAPNTGTVMGYTF TGCAGTGCCCCAAATACCGGGACAGTAATGGGCTACACCTTC
few TRBJ2-3 TRBD2 TRBV18 15 CASSRLAGSTDTQYF TGTGCCAGCTCCCGACTAGCGGGTAGCACAGATACGCAGTATTTT
- TRBJ1-6 - TRBV15 15 CATSSRTPDNSPLHF TGTGCCACCAGCAGCCGGACGCCCGATAATTCACCCCTCCACTTT
few TRBJ1-2 - TRBV11-2 14 CASSLDRGRSGYTF TGTGCCAGCAGCTTAGACAGGGGAAGGAGTGGCTACACCTTC
- TRBJ2-1 - TRBV9 11 CTSSVGNEQFF TGTACCAGCAGCGTTGGCAATGAGCAGTTCTTC
- TRBJ1-5 - TRBV30 14 CAWSVRGNLVAQHF TGTGCCTGGAGTGTACGGGGGAACCTCGTGGCCCAGCATTTT
few TRBJ2-1 TRBD2 TRBV9 19 CASSKGLAGGLGSYNEQFF TGTGCCAGCAGCAAGGGACTAGCGGGAGGCTTGGGGTCTTACAATGAGCAGTTCTTC
- TRBJ2-1 - TRBV27 15 CASSLRPGAYNEQFF TGTGCCAGCAGTCTACGCCCAGGGGCCTACAATGAGCAGTTCTTC
- TRBJ1-1 - TRBV5-1 14 CASSYRSTNTEAFF TGCGCCAGCAGCTATCGGTCCACAAACACTGAAGCTTTCTTT
- TRBJ2-5 TRBD2 TRBV7-9 17 CASSTRASGVVGETQYF TGTGCCAGCAGCACCCGAGCCAGCGGGGTCGTTGGAGAGACCCAGTACTTC